This T cell receptor (beta chain) was identified during a study of blood T cell repertoires in COVID-19. This CDR3 is built from 15 residues. Per the germline V gene, CDR1 is MGHRA and CDR2 is YSYEKL. With 0 bases removed from V and 1 base from J, the gap between germline ends came to 9 bases. Profiling relied on immunoSEQ multiplex PCR, and the TCRdb table lists in-frame clones only, not all of them. The profile shows more than 350,000 clones, approximately 90% of them singletons. The clonotype was recovered from a man between 18 and 29 years old who had recovered from COVID-19. V and J are TRBV4-1 and TRBJ1-2, with D possibly TRBD1 on 5 matching bases. The sample was PBMCs or T cells enriched from blood (not recorded which). The CDR3 loop reads CASSQDPQVNYGYTF. The CDR3, as DNA: TGCGCCAGCAGCCAAGATCCACAGGTTAACTATGGCTACACCTTC.